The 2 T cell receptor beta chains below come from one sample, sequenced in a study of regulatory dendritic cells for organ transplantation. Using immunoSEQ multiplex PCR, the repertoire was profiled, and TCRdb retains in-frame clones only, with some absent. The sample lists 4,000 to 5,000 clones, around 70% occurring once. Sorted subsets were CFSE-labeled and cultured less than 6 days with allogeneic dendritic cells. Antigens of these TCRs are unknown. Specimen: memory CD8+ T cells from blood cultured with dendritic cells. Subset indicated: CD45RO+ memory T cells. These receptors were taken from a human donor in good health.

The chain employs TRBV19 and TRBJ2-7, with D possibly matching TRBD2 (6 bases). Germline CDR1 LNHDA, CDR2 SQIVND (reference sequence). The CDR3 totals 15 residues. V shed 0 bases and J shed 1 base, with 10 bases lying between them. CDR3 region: CASSIERGMSYEQYF. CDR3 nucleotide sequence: TGTGCCAGTAGTATAGAACGGGGGATGTCCTACGAGCAGTACTTC.

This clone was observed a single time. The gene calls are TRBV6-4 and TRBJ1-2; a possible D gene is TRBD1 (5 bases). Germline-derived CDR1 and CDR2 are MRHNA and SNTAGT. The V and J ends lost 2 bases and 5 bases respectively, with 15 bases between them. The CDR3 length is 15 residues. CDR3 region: CASSDGSEGLYGYTF. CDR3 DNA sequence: TGTGCCAGCAGTGACGGGTCCGAGGGACTATATGGCTACACCTTC.